This TCR beta chain was sequenced in a study of STAT5B mutations in CD4+ large granular lymphocyte leukemia. Study at large: Among healthy donors, a particular HLA allele went with more CDR3 'QG' motifs.

This clone was recorded a few times. Germline V lookup: CDR1 LNHDA, CDR2 SQIVND (reference sequence). The length of the CDR3 is 13 residues. Trimming left V 2 bases short and J 3 bases short, with 7 bases between. Produced via immunoSEQ multiplex PCR; TCRdb's table is partial and in-frame only. This table holds tens of thousands of clones, just under 75% found once. This receptor was taken from a human donor in good health. The sequencing sample was made of CD4+ T cells from blood buffy coats. This chain joins TRBV19 and TRBJ2-5; TRBD1 is a possible D gene (5 bases). In DNA form, the CDR3 reads TGTGCCAGTAGTATAAACAGGAAAGAGACCCAGTACTTC. Its protein is CASSINRKETQYF.